This T cell receptor beta chain is from a study of cytomegalovirus exposure and HLA in healthy donors. Findings and caveats of the study: Sequencing depth across donors, presence/absence analyses assumed, was roughly uniform. As immune exposure information, only CMV serostatus was available. Earlier findings revealed that most TCR beta V segments proved productive either about 87% or about 30% of the time. An analysis was carried out at a later point. It showed that HLA-associated TCR beta chains were more clonally expanded than equally common non-associated chains.

PCR used 60 Vbeta primers and 13 Jbeta primers. Measured with immunoSEQ multiplex PCR; TCRdb has only the in-frame clones, and not every one. The sample lists more than 120,000 clones, under 90% seen once, with about 2.3% in the top ten. A remark on this clone: Its target is unknown. Its ends do not fully match the called genes, so a read error is possible.

The sample comprised PBMCs. The sequence was obtained from a male donor in good health and CMV-seronegative.

Written as DNA, the CDR3 is TGTGCCAGCAACTTGGGGGTGACAGTTTCCGGGGCCAACGTCCTGACTTTC. The encoded protein is CASNLGVTVSGANVLTF. The rearrangement uses TRBV5-4 and TRBJ2-6; either TRBD1 or TRBD2 may supply D (5 bases each). Germline V gene data show CDR1 as SGHNT and CDR2 as YYREEE (reference sequence). The CDR3 covers 17 residues.